Listed below are T cell receptor beta chains from one sample, sequenced in a study of identical twins. TCRdb passed the 5' RACE reads through MiXCR, listing each CDR3 protein once. The sample records fewer than 800,000 distinct CDR3 sequences, under 8.5% being singletons. These data were also filed under a second study, of yellow fever vaccine responses in identical twins.

Input material: PBMCs. All receptors derive from a woman aged 18-30 years in good health. Both conserved end residues are trimmed from each CDR3.

cdr3_aa j_call v_call
SVGWPSTDTQY TRBJ2-3 TRBV20-1
ASRLLAGGQETQY TRBJ2-5 TRBV28
ASSGQNEETQY TRBJ2-5 TRBV9
ARGPGGPSAGSSEAF TRBJ1-1 TRBV5-7
ASSPLLGGTSGEQY TRBJ2-7 TRBV3-1
AIAGPNSPLH TRBJ1-6 TRBV10-3
ASSSYSISGANVLT TRBJ2-6 TRBV28
ASSGGGGEQF TRBJ2-1 TRBV7-9
ASSLKGMGEQY TRBJ2-7 TRBV7-2
ASSNPRSDRAHSPQH TRBJ1-5 TRBV21-1
SAREGSRVLQPQH TRBJ1-5 TRBV20-1
ATTRGTANTGELF TRBJ2-2 TRBV10-3
SARDYTSGGPRTDTQY TRBJ2-3 TRBV20-1
ASSLELRAAGTGELF TRBJ2-2 TRBV28
ASSRSGEHNEQF TRBJ2-1 TRBV5-1
AISERGAEEKLF TRBJ1-4 TRBV10-3
SVVGGYATNEQF TRBJ2-1 TRBV29-1
SATSMKNTGELF TRBJ2-2 TRBV20-1
ASSPLAGAGGELF TRBJ2-2 TRBV12-3/TRBV12-4
SVGQGTLSGYT TRBJ1-2 TRBV29-1
ASSQQGAHYGYT TRBJ1-2 TRBV7-9
ASSFVQGLNEQF TRBJ2-1 TRBV7-9
ASSHAGTGGLVRSYEQY TRBJ2-7 TRBV6-1
ASSLGLVVADTGELF TRBJ2-2 TRBV7-8
ASSLQGGAEAF TRBJ1-1 TRBV6-5
SVEADRPNTEAF TRBJ1-1 TRBV29-1
ATSMGSSYNEQF TRBJ2-1 TRBV15
AASITFANTGELF TRBJ2-2 TRBV6-1
ASSLVEINTGELF TRBJ2-2 TRBV5-1
ASSPGREYLEQF TRBJ2-1 TRBV7-6
SAAFIDTQY TRBJ2-3 TRBV20-1
SARGARGLVAQH TRBJ1-5 TRBV20-1
ACTQGGQSYNEQF TRBJ2-1 TRBV3-1
ASSEAADSYNEQF TRBJ2-1 TRBV6-1
ASSLVGASSYNEQF TRBJ2-1 TRBV5-1
ASSPSGGAFQY TRBJ2-4 TRBV18
ASSFPTSGTHNEQF TRBJ2-1 TRBV11-3
ASSKRGSGDNEQF TRBJ2-1 TRBV6-1
SVELQDLSNTEAF TRBJ1-1 TRBV29-1
ASRGTERKLF TRBJ1-4 TRBV6-5
AISDRTDYEQY TRBJ2-7 TRBV10-3
ASSYRGRGQPQH TRBJ1-5 TRBV12-3/TRBV12-4
SARQTSGGCF TRBJ2-1 TRBV20-1